These 20 T cell receptor beta chains were all obtained from the same sample, sequenced in a study of T cell responses to AZD1222 COVID-19 vaccine. The table came from immunoSEQ multiplex PCR; TCRdb's copy has only in-frame clones and leaves some out. The sample lists 120,000 or so clones; 80% to 90% were seen once. The sample was peripheral blood, taken on day 0 of AZD1222 vaccination. The source of these receptors is an adult in good health.

V is TRBV29-1 and J is TRBJ1-1; TRBD1 agrees at 10 bases. V shed 1 base and J 2 bases; nucleotides not matched to a gene: 10. Germline-derived CDR1 and CDR2 are SQVTM and ANQGSEA. This CDR3 comprises 17 residues. The CDR3 sequence is CSVEAKGTGAINTEAFF. The CDR3 region has the DNA TGCAGCGTTGAAGCCAAAGGGACAGGGGCCATAAACACTGAAGCTTTCTTT. Based on the CDR3 plus reference TRBV29-1 and TRBJ1-1, the full variable domain is SAVISQKPSRDICQRGTSLTIQCQVDSQVTMMFWYRQQPGQSLTLIATANQGSEATYESGFVIDKFPISRPNLTFSTLTVSNMSPEDSSIYLCSVEAKGTGAINTEAFFGQGTRLTVV.

The V call is TRBV6-1, the J call TRBJ2-5, with 9 bases matching TRBD1. Germline assignment: CDR1 MNHNS and CDR2 SASEGT. The CDR3 consists of 15 residues. V was clipped by 3 bases and J by 5 bases; unmatched bases: 7. The CDR3 loop is CASSEGGTGTETQYF. CDR3 DNA sequence: TGTGCCAGCAGTGAGGGGGGGACAGGGACGGAGACCCAGTACTTC.

The V gene is TRBV6-2 or TRBV6-3, the J gene TRBJ2-1, with unresolved D. V shed 0 bases and J shed 2 bases, with 8 bases lying between them. The germline V gene encodes CDR1 MNHEY and CDR2 SVGEGT. The CDR3 is made up of 15 amino acids. As DNA, the CDR3 is TGTGCCAGCAGTTACTCGCCGCTAGCCTACAATGAGCAGTTCTTC. Its translation: CASSYSPLAYNEQFF.

V and J are TRBV12-3 or TRBV12-4 and TRBJ1-2; D unclear. V was clipped by 2 bases and J by 7 bases, with 5 bases between them. This CDR3 spans 11 amino acids. CDR3: CASSLRSGYTF. CDR3 nucleotide sequence: TGTGCCAGCAGTTTACGAAGTGGCTACACCTTC.

The chain combines TRBV10-1 with TRBJ2-7; D unclear. The V gene's germline CDR1 is WNHNN and CDR2 SYGVQD (reference sequence). V was shortened by 6 bases and J by 5 bases, with 14 bases between the two germline ends. The CDR3 totals 13 residues. CDR3 region: CASRLYDGNEQYF. CDR3 in DNA: TGCGCCAGCAGACTGTATGATGGGAACGAGCAGTACTTC.

V gene TRBV28 combines with J gene TRBJ1-2; tentative D call: TRBD1 (6 bases). V shed 5 bases and J shed 1 base, with 20 bases lying between them. The CDR3 runs 17 residues. The V gene's germline CDR1 is MDHEN and CDR2 SYDVKM. The CDR3: CASSPWTDPIFNYGYTF. CDR3 DNA: TGTGCCAGCAGTCCCTGGACAGATCCCATATTTAACTATGGCTACACCTTC.

This clone appeared a few times. CDR3 DNA: TGTGCCAGTAGTATCCACTCTGCGGGGTATGGCTACACCTTC. This codes for CASSIHSAGYGYTF. The V gene is TRBV19, the J gene TRBJ1-2; D is undetermined. Germline CDR1 LNHDA, CDR2 SQIVND (reference sequence). The CDR3 is 14 residues long. V gave up 3 bases and J gave up 5 bases, with 13 bases separating them.

This clone has more than one count but fewer than ten. The chain couples TRBV3-1 (or the pseudogene TRBV3-2) to TRBJ1-6, with TRBD1 as a possible D gene (6 bases). From germline, CDR1 is LGHDT and CDR2 YNNKEL (reference sequence). The CDR3 length is 13 residues. V lost 3 bases and J lost 11, with 11 bases in between. The CDR3 sequence is CASSQGGGAPLHF. CDR3 DNA: TGTGCCAGCAGCCAGGGGGGGGGCGCACCCCTCCACTTT.

About this clone itself: This same CDR3 is encoded by further DNA sequences in the sample. The CDR3 sequence is CASSLMTGGSAEAFF. In nucleotides, the CDR3 is TGTGCCAGCAGCTTAATGACAGGGGGCAGCGCTGAAGCTTTCTTT. The chain recombines TRBV7-3 with TRBJ1-1; 10 nucleotides line up with TRBD1. Germline lookup yields CDR1 SGHTA and CDR2 FQGTGA. The CDR3 loop spans 15 amino acids. J lost 6 bases, V lost 1 base, and 5 bases had no gene match.

This clone was counted between two and nine times. The gene calls are TRBV7-3 and TRBJ2-1; 9 bases map to TRBD2. CDR1 and CDR2 from the germline V gene are SGHTA and FQGTGA. V lost 3 bases, J lost 7 bases, and 1 base stayed unmatched. The CDR3 runs to 13 residues. CDR3 sequence (DNA): TGTGCCAGCAGCTTCCTAGCGGGGAATGAGCAGTTCTTC. This encodes CASSFLAGNEQFF.

The rearrangement links TRBV6-5 to TRBJ1-5; TRBD1 matches at 7 bases. V lost 7 bases and J lost 5; bases outside the gene matches: 5. The CDR3 runs to 13 residues. CDR1 MNHEY and CDR2 SVGAGI come from the germline V gene. CDR3 sequence (DNA): TGTGCCAGCACAGACAGGGTCCATCAGCCCCAGCATTTT. Translation: CASTDRVHQPQHF.

For the CDR3, the DNA is TGTGCCAGCAGCTTAGACGCGGGACTACTTAGCACAGATACGCAGTATTTT. It is translated as CASSLDAGLLSTDTQYF. The V and J genes are TRBV11-2 and TRBJ2-3; 7 nucleotides agree with TRBD2. Germline CDR1 is SGHAT and CDR2 is FQNNGV. The trim removed 0 bases at V and 0 bases at J, leaving 6 bases unmatched. The CDR3 is 17 residues long.

The genes are TRBV24-1 and TRBJ2-1, with D perhaps TRBD1 or TRBD2 (6 bases each). Trimming pared 3 bases from V and 1 base from J, leaving 21 bases between. The CDR3 runs to 19 residues. From germline, CDR1 is KGHDR and CDR2 SFDVKD. CDR3 in amino acids: CATSDPQGMGGGSYNEQFF. The CDR3 coding sequence is TGTGCCACCAGTGATCCCCAGGGGATGGGGGGAGGATCCTACAATGAGCAGTTCTTC.

The chain uses TRBV7-4 and TRBJ2-7, with D uncertain. V lost 3 bases and J 6 bases, leaving 12 bases between the germline ends. This CDR3 is 13 amino acids long. In germline, CDR1 is SGHVT, CDR2 SQSDAQ. The CDR3 nucleotides read TGTGCCAGCAGCTTCCCTTACCAGGCCGAGCAGTACTTC. It specifies CASSFPYQAEQYF.

The chain couples TRBV29-1 to TRBJ2-7; D might be TRBD2 (6 bases). This CDR3 comprises 13 residues. CDR1 and CDR2 (germline): SQVTM, ANQGSEA. With 3 bases removed from V and 0 bases from J, the gap between germline ends came to 9 bases. DNA of the CDR3: TGCAGCGTTGATCTCGGGAGCTCCTACGAGCAGTACTTC. Translating it yields CSVDLGSSYEQYF.

This clone was seen more than once but under ten times. V usage is TRBV28 and J usage is TRBJ1-5; TRBD1 aligns across 8 bases. The CDR3 runs to 18 residues. The J segment lost 6 bases and the V segment lost 4 bases, leaving 17 bases of the junction unmatched. Germline V gene sequence: CDR1 MDHEN, CDR2 SYDVKM. Here the CDR3 reads CASSSPRRTGTSSQPQHF. CDR3 in DNA: TGTGCCAGCAGTTCGCCCCGAAGGACAGGGACCTCTTCTCAGCCCCAGCATTTT.

The chain uses TRBV19 and TRBJ1-1; tentative D call: TRBD1 (5 bases). Trimming left V 4 bases short and J 0 bases short, with 9 bases between. This CDR3 has 14 amino acids. Germline CDR1 and CDR2: LNHDA and SQIVND (reference sequence). The CDR3 reads CASSTGTVNTEAFF. As DNA, the CDR3 is TGTGCCAGTAGTACCGGGACGGTGAACACTGAAGCTTTCTTT.

The rearrangement joins TRBV6-5 to TRBJ1-5, with unresolved D. The CDR3 length is 15 residues. Trimming stripped 3 bases from V and 2 bases from J, with 11 bases between. Per germline, CDR1 MNHEY and CDR2 SVGAGI. Written as DNA, the CDR3 is TGTGCCAGCAGTTATGGCGGGCGAGGCAATCAGCCCCAGCATTTT. Protein sequence: CASSYGGRGNQPQHF.

The gene calls are TRBV11-2 and TRBJ2-1; the match to TRBD2 covers 11 bases. Germline assignment: CDR1 SGHAT and CDR2 FQNNGV. The CDR3 contains 16 residues. With 3 bases clipped from V and 6 bases from J, the junction kept 7 bases outside the gene matches. The CDR3 spells CASSLNSGGASNEQFF. CDR3 in DNA: TGTGCCAGCAGCTTGAATAGCGGGGGGGCCAGCAATGAGCAGTTCTTC.

The V and J genes are TRBV18 and TRBJ2-5; 11 bases align to TRBD1. Germline CDR1 and CDR2: KGHSH and LQKENI. CDR3 length equals 15 residues. Trimming at V came to 1 base and at J to 6 bases, leaving 4 bases not matched to a gene. The CDR3 region has the DNA TGTGCCAGCTCACCACTCGGGACAGGGGGGAAGACCCAGTACTTC. The encoded protein is CASSPLGTGGKTQYF.